This T cell receptor (beta chain) is from a study of control samples from healthy donors and cancer patients. Data came from immunoSEQ multiplex PCR; TCRdb stores just in-frame clones and leaves some out. Seen here are under 450,000 clones, over 75% observed once, and the top ten hold around 6.5%. V was pared by 6 bases and J by 6 bases, with 10 bases of the junction left unmatched. The germline gives CDR1 KGHSH, CDR2 LQKENI. The CDR3 consists of 17 residues. The clonotype comes from a man aged 35 to 55 with head and neck cancer. The rearrangement uses TRBV18 and TRBJ1-6; 11 bases line up with TRBD1. Sequencing used PBMCs. The CDR3 nucleotides read TGTGCCAGCTCTCCCGGACAGGGGGCTTTCGGTAATTCACCCCTCCACTTT. Its translation is CASSPGQGAFGNSPLHF.